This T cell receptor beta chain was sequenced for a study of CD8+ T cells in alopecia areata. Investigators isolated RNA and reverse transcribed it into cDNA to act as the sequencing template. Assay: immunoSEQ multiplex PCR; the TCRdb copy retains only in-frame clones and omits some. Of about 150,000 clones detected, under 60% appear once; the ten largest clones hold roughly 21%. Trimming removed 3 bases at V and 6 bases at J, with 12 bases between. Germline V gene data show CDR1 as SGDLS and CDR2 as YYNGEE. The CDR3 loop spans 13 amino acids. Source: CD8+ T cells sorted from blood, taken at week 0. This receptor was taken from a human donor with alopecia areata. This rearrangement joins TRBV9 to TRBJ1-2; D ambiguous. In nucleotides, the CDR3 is TGTGCCAGCAGCGAATTTGACTGGGATGGCTACACCTTC. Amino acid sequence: CASSEFDWDGYTF.